This is a list of T cell receptor beta chains from one sample in a study of cytomegalovirus exposure and HLA in healthy donors. Clones were read by immunoSEQ multiplex PCR, and TCRdb kept only the in-frame ones, dropping some. This repertoire shows over 150,000 clones, around 65% found once; its top ten account for less than 3.5%. Sequenced: PBMCs. Receptors were obtained from a woman in her thirties or forties in good health and CMV-seropositive. Each CDR3 is given with its conserved first and last residue. D genes are given only for firm matches. Clone size is shown for a subset of rows, as once, few, many or a class of expanded clone.

CDR3 length: 17
D gene: -
J gene: TRBJ2-7
V gene: TRBV19
clone size: -
CDR3 DNA: TGTGCCAGTAGTATATCGGATGGACAGTCCCTACCTCACGAGCAGTACTTC
CDR3 protein: CASSISDGQSLPHEQYF

CDR3 length: 19
D gene: TRBD1
J gene: TRBJ2-6
V gene: TRBV28
clone size: -
CDR3 DNA: TGTGCCAGCAGCCGGAGCCGGGGCAGGGGGCACTCTGGGGCCAACGTCCTGACTTTC
CDR3 protein: CASSRSRGRGHSGANVLTF

CDR3 length: 16
D gene: TRBD1
J gene: TRBJ2-7
V gene: TRBV28
clone size: -
CDR3 DNA: TGTGCCAGCAGTTCCGGCGGACAGGGGGCAATACACGAGCAGTACTTC
CDR3 protein: CASSSGGQGAIHEQYF

CDR3 length: 13
D gene: -
J gene: TRBJ1-2
V gene: TRBV9
clone size: -
CDR3 DNA: TGTGCCAGCAGCGTAGACAACAACTATGGCTACACCTTC
CDR3 protein: CASSVDNNYGYTF

CDR3 length: 14
D gene: -
J gene: TRBJ2-7
V gene: TRBV5-6
clone size: -
CDR3 DNA: TGTGCCAGCCTACCCAGGGGCCAATCCTACGAGCAGTACTTC
CDR3 protein: CASLPRGQSYEQYF

CDR3 length: 15
D gene: TRBD2
J gene: TRBJ2-1
V gene: TRBV15
clone size: once
CDR3 DNA: TGTGCCACCAGCCGCGAAGCGGGAGGGCCCTCCGAGCAGTTCTTC
CDR3 protein: CATSREAGGPSEQFF

CDR3 length: 15
D gene: -
J gene: TRBJ1-2
V gene: TRBV19
clone size: few
CDR3 DNA: TGTGCCAGTAGTATTCTCGGACATTATAACTATGGCTACACCTTC
CDR3 protein: CASSILGHYNYGYTF

CDR3 length: 16
D gene: TRBD1
J gene: TRBJ2-2
V gene: TRBV14
clone size: few
CDR3 DNA: TGTGCCAGCAGCCTCCAGACAGGGCAAAGGACCGGGGAGCTGTTTTTT
CDR3 protein: CASSLQTGQRTGELFF

CDR3 length: 13
D gene: -
J gene: TRBJ2-3
V gene: TRBV28
clone size: once
CDR3 DNA: TGTGCCAGCAGAAGACAGAGCACAGATACGCAGTATTTT
CDR3 protein: CASRRQSTDTQYF

CDR3 length: 17
D gene: TRBD2
J gene: TRBJ2-1
V gene: TRBV9
clone size: -
CDR3 DNA: TGTGCCAGCAGCGAATTGTACCAGGCGGGAGGGCCGGGGGCTAAGTTCTTC
CDR3 protein: CASSELYQAGGPGAKFF

CDR3 length: 15
D gene: TRBD2
J gene: TRBJ2-1
V gene: TRBV5-6
clone size: -
CDR3 DNA: TGTGCCAGCAGCTTCACGGGAGGGCCACAGAATGAGCAGTTCTTC
CDR3 protein: CASSFTGGPQNEQFF

CDR3 length: 16
D gene: TRBD2
J gene: TRBJ2-5
V gene: TRBV5-4
clone size: -
CDR3 DNA: TGTGCCAGCAGCACGCGGACTAGCGGGGGACCCGGGACCCAGTACTTC
CDR3 protein: CASSTRTSGGPGTQYF

CDR3 length: 13
D gene: -
J gene: TRBJ1-2
V gene: TRBV5-1
clone size: few
CDR3 DNA: TGCGCCAGCAGCTTGGTGGGGGGAGGCGGCTACACCTTC
CDR3 protein: CASSLVGGGGYTF

CDR3 length: 18
D gene: TRBD2
J gene: TRBJ2-5
V gene: TRBV5-3
clone size: -
CDR3 DNA: TGTGCCAGAAGCAGAGCGGCGGGAGGGGCAAATGGAAAAGAGACCCAGTACTTC
CDR3 protein: CARSRAAGGANGKETQYF

CDR3 length: 17
D gene: TRBD2
J gene: TRBJ2-7
V gene: TRBV28
clone size: -
CDR3 DNA: TGTGCCAGCAGTCCGACTACAAGGGGACTAGCGGTTTACGAGCAGTACTTC
CDR3 protein: CASSPTTRGLAVYEQYF

CDR3 length: 14
D gene: -
J gene: TRBJ1-5
V gene: TRBV7-6
clone size: -
CDR3 DNA: TGTGCCAGCAGCTTAGGCGACAATTCCCAGCCCCAGCATTTT
CDR3 protein: CASSLGDNSQPQHF

CDR3 length: 17
D gene: TRBD1
J gene: TRBJ1-1
V gene: TRBV10-3
clone size: -
CDR3 DNA: TGTGCCATCAGTGGAGGGTACGGGACAGGGGATAACACTGAAGCTTTCTTT
CDR3 protein: CAISGGYGTGDNTEAFF

CDR3 length: 17
D gene: TRBD2
J gene: TRBJ2-3
V gene: TRBV9
clone size: -
CDR3 DNA: TGTGCCAGCAGCGTAGAGGGAGCGGGGGCTTACACAGATACGCAGTATTTT
CDR3 protein: CASSVEGAGAYTDTQYF

CDR3 length: 14
D gene: -
J gene: TRBJ1-1
V gene: TRBV6-6
clone size: few
CDR3 DNA: TGTGCCAGCACCCAGGGACTTCCAAACACTGAAGCTTTCTTT
CDR3 protein: CASTQGLPNTEAFF

CDR3 length: 16
D gene: TRBD2
J gene: TRBJ2-1
V gene: TRBV4-3
clone size: -
CDR3 DNA: TGCGCCAGCAGCCAAGAGGGGCCGGGACTAGACAATGAGCAGTTCTTC
CDR3 protein: CASSQEGPGLDNEQFF

CDR3 length: 16
D gene: -
J gene: TRBJ1-2
V gene: TRBV18
clone size: -
CDR3 DNA: TGTGCCAGCTCACCACTCGCATGGGGGGCTAACTATGGCTACACCTTC
CDR3 protein: CASSPLAWGANYGYTF

CDR3 length: 16
D gene: -
J gene: TRBJ1-1
V gene: TRBV4-1
clone size: -
CDR3 DNA: TGCGCCAGCAGCCAAGGGTCCAGGGGCGCGAACACTGAAGCTTTCTTT
CDR3 protein: CASSQGSRGANTEAFF

CDR3 length: 14
D gene: TRBD2
J gene: TRBJ2-1
V gene: TRBV19
clone size: -
CDR3 DNA: TGTGCCAGTAGTGGGGCTAGCGGGATCGGTGAGCAGTTCTTC
CDR3 protein: CASSGASGIGEQFF

CDR3 length: 14
D gene: -
J gene: TRBJ2-7
V gene: TRBV13
clone size: -
CDR3 DNA: TGTGCCAGCAGCTTAGAGGCTAGCCTCGACGAGCAGTACTTC
CDR3 protein: CASSLEASLDEQYF

CDR3 length: 15
D gene: TRBD2
J gene: TRBJ2-2
V gene: TRBV6-5
clone size: -
CDR3 DNA: TGTGCCAGCAGCTCATTAGCGGGGGGGTTCGGGGAGCTGTTTTTT
CDR3 protein: CASSSLAGGFGELFF

CDR3 length: 13
D gene: -
J gene: TRBJ1-1
V gene: TRBV25-1
clone size: -
CDR3 DNA: TGTGCCACCAGCAAGGGAGGGGGCACTGAAGCTTTCTTT
CDR3 protein: CATSKGGGTEAFF

CDR3 length: 17
D gene: -
J gene: TRBJ2-7
V gene: TRBV27
clone size: -
CDR3 DNA: TGTGCCAGCAGTTTAAGTTCGAGGACAGCAAACTCCTACGAGCAGTACTTC
CDR3 protein: CASSLSSRTANSYEQYF

CDR3 length: 18
D gene: TRBD1
J gene: TRBJ1-4
V gene: TRBV5-8
clone size: -
CDR3 DNA: TGTGCCAGCAGCTCTTCTCCGGGACAGATTACAACTAATGAAAAACTGTTTTTT
CDR3 protein: CASSSSPGQITTNEKLFF

CDR3 length: 13
D gene: TRBD1
J gene: TRBJ2-1
V gene: TRBV7-9
clone size: -
CDR3 DNA: TGTGCCAGCAGCTTAGACGGACAGGGAACGGCGTTCTTC
CDR3 protein: CASSLDGQGTAFF

CDR3 length: 15
D gene: TRBD1
J gene: TRBJ2-7
V gene: TRBV19
clone size: few
CDR3 DNA: TGTGCCAGTAGTATGGGGACAGGGGGTAAAGGCGAGCAGTACTTC
CDR3 protein: CASSMGTGGKGEQYF

CDR3 length: 14
D gene: -
J gene: TRBJ2-2
V gene: TRBV7-7
clone size: -
CDR3 DNA: TGTGCTAGCAGCCCACGGGTGAACACCGGGGAGCTGTTTTTT
CDR3 protein: CASSPRVNTGELFF

CDR3 length: 14
D gene: -
J gene: TRBJ2-5
V gene: TRBV6-6
clone size: -
CDR3 DNA: TGTGCCAGCAGTTACGAGGCTAGACAAGAGACCCAGTACTTC
CDR3 protein: CASSYEARQETQYF

CDR3 length: 16
D gene: TRBD2
J gene: TRBJ2-7
V gene: TRBV28
clone size: -
CDR3 DNA: TGTGCCAGCAGTTCCACCGCGGCTAGCGGGGGCTACGAGCAGTACTTC
CDR3 protein: CASSSTAASGGYEQYF

CDR3 length: 15
D gene: -
J gene: TRBJ2-1
V gene: TRBV4-1
clone size: -
CDR3 DNA: TGCGCCAGCAGCCAAGAGGAGACGTCCTACAATGAGCAGTTCTTC
CDR3 protein: CASSQEETSYNEQFF

CDR3 length: 14
D gene: -
J gene: TRBJ1-1
V gene: TRBV6-5
clone size: -
CDR3 DNA: TGTGCCAGCACCCAGGGGACCATGAACACTGAAGCTTTCTTT
CDR3 protein: CASTQGTMNTEAFF

CDR3 length: 13
D gene: TRBD1
J gene: TRBJ2-7
V gene: TRBV9
clone size: once
CDR3 DNA: TGTGCCAGCAGCGAGACAGGGGGGACCGAGCAGTACTTC
CDR3 protein: CASSETGGTEQYF

CDR3 length: 15
D gene: TRBD2
J gene: TRBJ2-7
V gene: TRBV5-1
clone size: -
CDR3 DNA: TGCGCCAGCAGCTTCGGACTAGCGGGTTCCTACGAGCAGTACTTC
CDR3 protein: CASSFGLAGSYEQYF

CDR3 length: 13
D gene: TRBD2
J gene: TRBJ2-7
V gene: TRBV2
clone size: -
CDR3 DNA: TGTGCCAGCAGGCGGGGGGGCTGGGACGAGCAGTACTTC
CDR3 protein: CASRRGGWDEQYF

CDR3 length: 16
D gene: -
J gene: TRBJ2-3
V gene: TRBV5-4
clone size: -
CDR3 DNA: TGTGCCAGCAGCCGGGACATCTCCTCTAGCACAGATACGCAGTATTTT
CDR3 protein: CASSRDISSSTDTQYF

CDR3 length: 20
D gene: TRBD1
J gene: TRBJ1-1
V gene: TRBV9
clone size: -
CDR3 DNA: TGTGCCAGCAGCGCCGGACCTGCCGGACAGGGTTCGGGCGTGAACACTGAAGCTTTCTTT
CDR3 protein: CASSAGPAGQGSGVNTEAFF

CDR3 length: 16
D gene: TRBD1
J gene: TRBJ1-2
V gene: TRBV5-1
clone size: -
CDR3 DNA: TGCGCCAGCAGCTTGGATACAGGGGGCTGGTTGAGTGGCTACACCTTC
CDR3 protein: CASSLDTGGWLSGYTF

CDR3 length: 13
D gene: -
J gene: TRBJ2-1
V gene: TRBV5-4
clone size: -
CDR3 DNA: TGTGCCAGCAGCTTCAATAGCGGTAGGGAGCAGTTCTTC
CDR3 protein: CASSFNSGREQFF

CDR3 length: 18
D gene: TRBD1
J gene: TRBJ1-1
V gene: TRBV5-5
clone size: -
CDR3 DNA: TGTGCCAGCAGTCCAAGATCGGACAGGGGGCTTTTTAGAACTGAAGCTTTCTTT
CDR3 protein: CASSPRSDRGLFRTEAFF

CDR3 length: 13
D gene: -
J gene: TRBJ1-2
V gene: TRBV7-3
clone size: -
CDR3 DNA: TGTGCCAGCAGCTTAGACCAGGGTTATGGCTACACCTTC
CDR3 protein: CASSLDQGYGYTF

CDR3 length: 15
D gene: TRBD1
J gene: TRBJ1-1
V gene: TRBV6-1
clone size: -
CDR3 DNA: TGTGCCAGCATCAGACAGGGGGAGTGGACCACTGAAGCTTTCTTT
CDR3 protein: CASIRQGEWTTEAFF

CDR3 length: 15
D gene: -
J gene: TRBJ1-5
V gene: TRBV28
clone size: -
CDR3 DNA: TGTGCCAGCAGTTTATTAGGGGTGAAGGATCAGCCCCAGCATTTT
CDR3 protein: CASSLLGVKDQPQHF

CDR3 length: 14
D gene: TRBD1
J gene: TRBJ1-6
V gene: TRBV2
clone size: few
CDR3 DNA: TGTGCCAGCAGTGGCACAGGGGCAGGCTCACCCCTCCACTTT
CDR3 protein: CASSGTGAGSPLHF

CDR3 length: 13
D gene: -
J gene: TRBJ1-5
V gene: TRBV11-2
clone size: -
CDR3 DNA: TGTGCCAGCAGCTTAGTTCGAGGGCAGCCCCAGCATTTT
CDR3 protein: CASSLVRGQPQHF

CDR3 length: 18
D gene: TRBD2
J gene: TRBJ2-1
V gene: TRBV7-2
clone size: -
CDR3 DNA: TGTGCCAGCAAGAATTCCGGGACTAGCGGGAGGAACTACAATGAGCAGTTCTTC
CDR3 protein: CASKNSGTSGRNYNEQFF

CDR3 length: 16
D gene: -
J gene: TRBJ2-1
V gene: TRBV7-2
clone size: -
CDR3 DNA: TGTGCCAGCAGCCGTGAGAGCGGAAGACAAAACAATGAGCAGTTCTTC
CDR3 protein: CASSRESGRQNNEQFF

CDR3 length: 15
D gene: -
J gene: TRBJ2-2
V gene: TRBV7-8
clone size: -
CDR3 DNA: TGTGCCAGCAGCTTACTCACCCGAGGGACCGGGGAGCTGTTTTTT
CDR3 protein: CASSLLTRGTGELFF

CDR3 length: 15
D gene: TRBD2
J gene: TRBJ2-1
V gene: TRBV5-1
clone size: -
CDR3 DNA: TGCGCCAGCAGCGGCCTAGCGGGGGGGTCCAATGAGCAGTTCTTC
CDR3 protein: CASSGLAGGSNEQFF

CDR3 length: 16
D gene: TRBD1
J gene: TRBJ1-6
V gene: TRBV4-2
clone size: -
CDR3 DNA: TGTGCCAGCAGCCAGGGACAGGGTCAGCATAATTCACCCCTCCACTTT
CDR3 protein: CASSQGQGQHNSPLHF

CDR3 length: 16
D gene: TRBD1
J gene: TRBJ2-7
V gene: TRBV4-1
clone size: -
CDR3 DNA: TGCGCCAGCAGCCAAGACTCCACAGGGGTGAGTTACGAGCAGTACTTC
CDR3 protein: CASSQDSTGVSYEQYF

CDR3 length: 15
D gene: TRBD1
J gene: TRBJ1-2
V gene: TRBV7-9
clone size: once
CDR3 DNA: TGTGCCAGCAGCTTGGACAGGGTAATACCGGGGGGCTACACCTTC
CDR3 protein: CASSLDRVIPGGYTF

CDR3 length: 15
D gene: TRBD1
J gene: TRBJ1-2
V gene: TRBV28
clone size: -
CDR3 DNA: TGTGCCAGCAGTTTCCCGACAGGGACTAACTATGGCTACACCTTC
CDR3 protein: CASSFPTGTNYGYTF

CDR3 length: 18
D gene: -
J gene: TRBJ1-2
V gene: TRBV4-1
clone size: -
CDR3 DNA: TGCGCCAGCAGCCAAGATTCAACAGGGCTAGTCTTAAACTATGGCTACACCTTC
CDR3 protein: CASSQDSTGLVLNYGYTF

CDR3 length: 15
D gene: -
J gene: TRBJ2-4
V gene: TRBV5-6
clone size: few
CDR3 DNA: TGTGCCAGCAGCTTAAGGGGAGGTGCCAAAAACATTCAGTACTTC
CDR3 protein: CASSLRGGAKNIQYF

CDR3 length: 16
D gene: -
J gene: TRBJ2-3
V gene: TRBV9
clone size: -
CDR3 DNA: TGTGCCAGCAGCGTAGGAACAGCCACTAGCACAGATACGCAGTATTTT
CDR3 protein: CASSVGTATSTDTQYF

CDR3 length: 14
D gene: -
J gene: TRBJ1-4
V gene: TRBV18
clone size: -
CDR3 DNA: TGTGCCAGCTCACCGGACAGCTCTAATGAAAAACTGTTTTTT
CDR3 protein: CASSPDSSNEKLFF